This entry lists 11 T cell receptor beta chains sequenced from one sample in a study of OX40 agonist ivuxolimab in advanced cancers. The data were produced by immunoSEQ multiplex PCR, yet TCRdb's version contains in-frame clones alone and is incomplete. The data contain under 85,000 clones, 87% of them singletons. Sequences were derived from CD4+ or CD8+ T cells sorted from blood, sampled in a trial of the OX40 agonist ivuxolimab. The origin of the receptors is an adult with an advanced solid tumor such as melanoma, head and neck, liver or kidney cancer.

The CDR3: CAISEDPGSGNTIYF. The CDR3 DNA is TGTGCCATCAGTGAGGACCCGGGGAGTGGAAACACCATATATTTT. The V gene is TRBV10-3, the J gene TRBJ1-3; D not certain. Germline CDR1 reads ENHRY; CDR2 reads SYGVKD. The CDR3 sequence is 15 residues long. The V end was cut by 2 bases, the J end by 3 bases, with 11 bases between.

This chain links TRBV19 with TRBJ1-1; 7 bases agree with TRBD1. CDR3 length: 14 amino acids. Germline V gives CDR1 LNHDA, CDR2 SQIVND (reference sequence). V gave up 7 bases and J gave up 3 bases; unmatched junction bases: 8. The CDR3 loop is CASTPGDRDTEAFF. In DNA form, the CDR3 reads TGTGCCAGTACCCCGGGGGACAGAGACACTGAAGCTTTCTTT.

The chain joins TRBV28 to TRBJ2-5, with 10 positions matching TRBD1. This CDR3 has 15 amino acids. CDR1 and CDR2 from the germline V gene are MDHEN and SYDVKM. Losses at the gene ends were 5 bases for V and 5 bases for J; bases not matched to a gene: 8. The chain's CDR3 is CASSPLRDRGETQYF. CDR3 nucleotide sequence: TGTGCCAGCAGTCCCCTTCGGGACAGGGGCGAGACCCAGTACTTC.

The chain has TRBV6-1 and TRBJ1-5; D may be TRBD1 (5 bases). V was cut by 3 bases and J by 3 bases, with 9 bases left in between. Germline V gene data show CDR1 as MNHNS and CDR2 as SASEGT. This CDR3 contains 14 residues. In nucleotides, the CDR3 is TGTGCCAGCAGTGACGGGGGGAACAATCAGCCCCAGCATTTT. Translation: CASSDGGNNQPQHF.

Of note for this clone: Compared with germline, one end of the junction differs, possibly owing to a read error. The chain recombines TRBV7-3 with TRBJ2-1, with D unclear. Germline values: CDR1 SGHTA, CDR2 FQGTGA. The CDR3 has 15 residues. CDR3 in DNA: TGTGTCAGCAGCCCAGAGAGAAGCTCCTACAATGAGCAGTTCTTC. It yields the protein CVSSPERSSYNEQFF. The full variable domain, completed using reference TRBV7-3 and TRBJ2-1, is GAGVSQTPSNKVTEKGKYVELRCDPISGHTALYWYRQSLGQGPEFLIYFQGTGAADDSGLPNDRFFAVRPEGSVSTLKIQRTERGDSAVYLCVSSPERSSYNEQFFGPGTRLTVL.

The chain employs TRBV10-2 and TRBJ2-5, with 9 bases identical to TRBD1. The J call may be mistaken, given a closer DNA end match to TRBJ2-7. This CDR3 is 12 amino acids long. CDR1 is WSHSY and CDR2 is SAAADI in the germline V gene. CDR3 in amino acids: CASSGTGFEQYF. In nucleotides, the CDR3 is TGCGCCAGCAGCGGGACAGGGTTCGAGCAGTACTTC.

The genes are TRBV10-1 and TRBJ2-3; D is possibly TRBD2 (5 bases). Trimming took off 3 bases at V and 0 bases at J, with 7 bases between the two ends. CDR1 and CDR2 from the germline V gene are WNHNN and SYGVQD (reference sequence). The CDR3 spans 14 residues. The CDR3 region is CASSEAASTDTQYF. DNA for the CDR3: TGCGCCAGCAGTGAAGCGGCTAGCACAGATACGCAGTATTTT.

The rearrangement uses TRBV12-1 and TRBJ2-5; the table calls TRBD2, which could not be checked here. TRBV12-1 is labeled a pseudogene. The length of the CDR3 is 18 residues. CDR3 DNA sequence: TGTGCCAGCAGCCACCGACTAGCGGGAGGGCCCCCCTCAGAGACCCAGTACTTC. Its translation is CASSHRLAGGPPSETQYF.

The J gene is TRBJ2-7, the V gene TRBV12-5; TRBD2 matches 11 bases. From germline, CDR1 is LGHNT and CDR2 FRNRAP. This CDR3 is 15 amino acids long. Trimming removed 4 bases from V and 2 bases from J; junction bases left unmatched: 4. The CDR3 region has the DNA TGTGCTAGTGGTTCGGGGACTAGCGGAACCTACGAGCAGTACTTC. This gives the protein CASGSGTSGTYEQYF.

The chain has TRBV7-2 and TRBJ2-5; no clear D. Germline V CDR1 and CDR2: SGHTA, FQGNSA. Trimming cost V 4 bases and J 4 bases, with 7 bases left between them. This CDR3 is built from 12 residues. As DNA, the CDR3 is TGTGCCAGCAGCTATTGGGGAGAGACCCAGTACTTC. Translating gives CASSYWGETQYF.

The rearrangement links TRBV5-1 to TRBJ1-6, with D possibly TRBD1 on 5 matching bases. Germline V gene data show CDR1 as SGHRS and CDR2 as YFSETQ. This CDR3 comprises 16 residues. V lost 4 bases and J lost 4, with 15 bases in between. CDR3 residues: CASSLGTSLYNSPLHF. Written as DNA, the CDR3 is TGCGCCAGCAGCCTCGGGACCTCCCTTTATAATTCACCCCTCCACTTT.